The 5 T cell receptor beta chains below come from one sample, sequenced in a study of T cells in Graves' hyperthyroidism and ophthalmopathy. TCR beta CDR3 region amplification was performed from RNA transcripts. The HTBI primer set was used in a first-round RT-PCR of the TCR CDR3. MiXCR, run by TCRdb on the multiplex PCR reads, gives a single entry per CDR3 protein. The sample carries nearly 600,000 distinct CDR3 sequences, over 11% recorded once. Sequenced input: blood. The receptors come from a young woman with Graves' hyperthyroidism that later progressed to Graves' ophthalmopathy.

This clonotype was seen many times. The rearrangement links TRBV6-6 to TRBJ1-1, with D unclear. The V gene's germline CDR1 is MNHNY and CDR2 SVGAGI (reference sequence). The CDR3 has 14 amino acids. V lost 2 bases, J lost 3 bases, and 10 bases lay in between. The CDR3 DNA reads TGTGCCAGCAGTTACCTGGGTCGGGACACTGAAGCTTTCTTT. This gives the protein CASSYLGRDTEAFF.

The V gene is TRBV2, the J gene TRBJ2-7, with 10 nucleotides matching TRBD2. This CDR3 is built from 14 residues. Germline-derived CDR1 and CDR2 are SNHLY and FYNNEI. V shed 7 bases, J shed 2 bases, and the junction held 5 bases outside the gene matches. For the CDR3, the DNA is TGTGCCAGCATGGAAAGCGGGAGGGCCTACGAGCAGTACTTC. This codes for CASMESGRAYEQYF.

V and J are TRBV19 and TRBJ1-2; D gene uncertain. This CDR3 comprises 13 residues. Germline values: CDR1 LNHDA, CDR2 SQIVND (reference sequence). Trimming pared 1 base from V and 2 bases from J, leaving 5 bases between. CDR3 loop: CASSIAQNYGYTF. The CDR3 DNA reads TGTGCCAGTAGTATAGCCCAGAACTATGGCTACACCTTC. Drawing the rest from reference TRBV19 and TRBJ1-2, the complete variable domain is DGGITQSPKYLFRKEGQNVTLSCEQNLNHDAMYWYRQDPGQGLRLIYYSQIVNDFQKGDIAEGYSVSREKKESFPLTVTSAQKNPTAFYLCASSIAQNYGYTFGSGTRLTVV.

The sample holds many counts of this clonotype. The rearrangement joins TRBV30 to TRBJ2-1; the match to TRBD1 covers 9 bases. Trimming took 6 bases from V and 2 from J; bases not matched to a gene: 8. The CDR3 has 15 residues. The germline V gene encodes CDR1 GTSNPN and CDR2 SVGIG (reference sequence). The CDR3 here is CACNARTGAYNEQFF. The CDR3 nucleotides are TGTGCCTGTAACGCACGGACAGGGGCCTACAATGAGCAGTTCTTC.

Ten or more counts support this clonotype. The genes are TRBV7-2 and TRBJ2-5, with 11 positions matching TRBD2. The CDR3 consists of 17 residues. V lost 5 bases, J lost 3 bases, and 11 bases stayed unmatched. Germline V gene lookup returns CDR1 SGHTA and CDR2 FQGNSA. In DNA, the CDR3 is TGTGCCAGCAGCCTGCTCGGGACTAGCGGATTTAAAGAGACCCAGTACTTC. It is translated as CASSLLGTSGFKETQYF.